Each of the 21 T cell receptor beta chains below was sequenced from the same sample in a study of monozygotic twins with inflammatory bowel disease (dated by TCRdb to the late 2010s). Library method: 5' RACE. The listed sequencing device is Illumina HiSeq 2500. Through TCRdb reprocessing, the reads give one entry per CDR3 protein sequence; DNA is omitted. The sample's table covers 400,000 to 500,000 distinct CDR3 sequences. Of the sample, around 2.3% falls within the top ten clones. Sequencing was performed on blood. These receptors originate from a human donor with ulcerative colitis or Crohn's disease, or a healthy co-twin of an affected twin (not recorded which).

The genes are TRBV30 and TRBJ2-1; TCRdb's assignment of TRBD2 cannot be checked, as there is no DNA. The CDR3 is 15 residues long. CDR1 is GTSNPN and CDR2 is SVGIG in the germline V gene (reference sequence). This CDR3 is CAWSAGAGIYNEQFF. Full variable domain (rest looked up from reference TRBV30 and TRBJ2-1): SQTIHQWPATLVQPVGSPLSLECTVEGTSNPNLYWYRQAAGRGLQLLFYSVGIGQISSEVPQNLSASRPQDRQFILSSKKLLLSDSGFYLCAWSAGAGIYNEQFFGPGTRLTVL.

The chain carries TRBV5-1 and TRBJ1-2; the TRBD1 assignment by TCRdb is unverifiable without DNA. Per germline, CDR1 SGHRS and CDR2 YFSETQ. This CDR3 region has 16 residues. CDR3 protein: CASSLESGTGLYGYTF.

J is TRBJ2-7 and V is TRBV7-9; TCRdb's D call of TRBD2 is untestable without DNA. This CDR3 is built from 16 residues. Germline V CDR1 and CDR2: SEHNR, FQNEAQ (reference sequence). This CDR3 reads CASSSWWGTHSYEQYF.

V and J are TRBV6-1 and TRBJ2-1; no DNA is available, so the TRBD2 call from TCRdb remains unchecked. CDR1 and CDR2 (germline): MNHNS, SASEGT. This CDR3 region has 13 residues. The chain's CDR3 is CASSERKDYFRFF.

The chain recombines TRBV9 with TRBJ2-7; TCRdb's assignment of TRBD1 cannot be checked, as there is no DNA. CDR1 and CDR2 (germline): SGDLS, YYNGEE. The CDR3 sequence is 15 residues long. The CDR3 loop reads CASSLYRDRANEQYF.

The genes are TRBV28 and TRBJ2-1; without DNA, the TCRdb call of TRBD2 cannot be checked. The germline gives CDR1 MDHEN, CDR2 SYDVKM. The CDR3 is 15 amino acids. This CDR3 reads CASSLFLAGYNEQFF.

The chain links TRBV7-2 to TRBJ1-4; TCRdb's D gene call, TRBD1, goes unchecked for lack of DNA. The germline V gene has CDR1 SGHTA and CDR2 FQGNSA. The CDR3 totals 16 residues. CDR3: CASSYREFATNEKLFF.

The chain links TRBV27 to TRBJ2-7. The CDR3 has 16 amino acids. Germline V gives CDR1 MNHEY, CDR2 SMNVEV (reference sequence). This CDR3 is CASSFTYRDLAYEQYF.

The chain uses TRBV7-2 and TRBJ1-5. Per the germline V gene, CDR1 is SGHTA and CDR2 is FQGNSA. The CDR3 length is 15 residues. CDR3 sequence reads: CASSFQADSNQPQHF.

The chain links TRBV6-1 to TRBJ1-1; TCRdb's D call, TRBD1, is unchecked because there is no DNA. The CDR3 runs to 12 residues. Germline-derived CDR1 and CDR2 are MNHNS and SASEGT. CDR3 amino acids: CASSFRDRGTFF.

The V call is TRBV19, the J call TRBJ2-1; TCRdb calls TRBD1, which cannot be checked without DNA. The CDR3 loop spans 14 amino acids. Per the germline V gene, CDR1 is LNHDA and CDR2 is SQIVND (reference sequence). The chain's CDR3 is CASRGEGKGNEQFF.

V usage is TRBV11-2 and J usage is TRBJ2-5; the TRBD1 assignment by TCRdb is unverifiable without DNA. The germline V gene encodes CDR1 SGHAT and CDR2 FQNNGV. The CDR3 runs 14 residues. This chain's CDR3 is CASSNQGAQETQYF.

V and J are TRBV14 and TRBJ2-1; the D call of TRBD2 rests on TCRdb alone, since no DNA is present to check it. Germline V gene data show CDR1 as SGHDN and CDR2 as FVKESK. The CDR3 is 17 residues long. CDR3 protein: CASSQGRGLAPKDEQFF.

The rearrangement joins TRBV4-3 to TRBJ2-1; the TRBD2 assignment by TCRdb is unverifiable without DNA. The germline V gene has CDR1 LGHNA and CDR2 YSLEER. This CDR3 has 17 amino acids. Here the CDR3 reads CASSQDWTSGTWNEQFF.

This chain connects TRBV3-1 to TRBJ1-2; the TCRdb D gene call, TRBD1, has no DNA to confirm it. This CDR3 spans 17 amino acids. Germline V gene data show CDR1 as LGHDT and CDR2 as YNNKEL (reference sequence). CDR3 residues: CASSQDSRRSTGYGYTF.

V and J are TRBV6-5 and TRBJ2-1; TCRdb indicates TRBD2, and absent DNA this call remains unverified. The CDR3 has 15 amino acids. Germline V gene lookup returns CDR1 MNHEY and CDR2 SVGAGI. CDR3 amino acids: CASSLTGTLNNEQFF.

The CDR3 sequence is CASSLGTSGIGTQYF. This chain joins TRBV13 and TRBJ2-3; TCRdb's D call of TRBD2 is untestable without DNA. This CDR3 has 15 amino acids. Germline lookup yields CDR1 PRHDT and CDR2 FYEKMQ (reference sequence).

The rearrangement joins TRBV15 to TRBJ1-4; TCRdb designates TRBD1, a call that cannot be tested without DNA. Germline CDR1 is LNHNV and CDR2 is YYDKDF (reference sequence). CDR3 length equals 15 residues. The CDR3 reads CATSRTPLSREKLFF.

This chain uses TRBV4-1 with TRBJ1-3; lacking DNA, the TRBD1 call made by TCRdb goes unchecked. The CDR3 loop spans 16 amino acids. CDR1 MGHRA and CDR2 YSYEKL come from the germline V gene. CDR3 sequence: CASSQDPGAGGNTIYF.

This CDR3 is CASRPNLGQDTQYF. The J gene is TRBJ2-3, the V gene TRBV5-4. Germline assignment: CDR1 SGHNT and CDR2 YYREEE (reference sequence). This CDR3 comprises 14 residues.

This chain links TRBV15 with TRBJ2-5; TCRdb's D gene call, TRBD1, goes unchecked for lack of DNA. Per the germline V gene, CDR1 is LNHNV and CDR2 is YYDKDF (reference sequence). The CDR3 loop spans 13 amino acids. The CDR3 protein is CATQRGWQETQYF.